Described below is a single TCR beta chain sequence and its context. Its antigen is currently unknown. One junction end disagrees with the germline gene, perhaps due to a read error. The data are from a study of tumor-infiltrating lymphocytes in primary liver carcinoma. General study results and limits: Tumors significantly exceeded blood in top-250-clone fraction (p = 0.039).

From unsorted bulk tissue weighing about 20-33 mg, DNA and RNA were co-extracted. Tumor samples were assessed, and every one had over 90% viable tumor cells. The researchers produced TCR beta cDNA from approximately 540 ng total RNA with a constant-region primer. Construction of TCR beta libraries relied on three successive nested multiplex PCR rounds employing slightly modified ARM-PCR. Running ten to eleven cycles apiece, the first two PCR rounds relied on TRBV1-TRBV30 forward primers together with a C-beta reverse primer. TCRdb re-analysed the multiplex PCR reads in MiXCR, keeping a single row per CDR3 protein. The sample has more than 45,000 distinct CDR3 sequences, 65% to 85% seen once. The CDR3 runs to 13 residues. Germline CDR1 SQVTM, CDR2 ANQGSEA.

This chain uses TRBV29-1 with TRBJ2-3; tentative D call: TRBD2 (7 bases). The sample consisted of liver tumor tissue from sampling region 5. Subset noted: tumor region T5, tumor centre. The TCR originated in a man between 40 and 49 years old with primary liver carcinoma and hepatitis B virus infection. The CDR3 region is CSIRTGGGDAQYF. CDR3 nucleotide sequence: TGTAGCATCCGGACGGGGGGCGGAGATGCGCAGTATTTT.